This TCR beta chain was captured in a study of blood T cell repertoires in COVID-19. Assay: immunoSEQ multiplex PCR; the TCRdb copy retains only in-frame clones and omits some. The data contain approximately 280,000 clones, approximately 85% of them singletons. CDR3 size: 15 residues. Germline CDR1 is SGHRS and CDR2 is YFSETQ. J lost 2 bases, V lost 5 bases, and 5 bases had no gene match. This TCR derives from a man aged 45-65 years with active or convalescent COVID-19. The chain carries TRBV5-1 and TRBJ2-2, with 8 bases identical to TRBD1. Sequencing was performed on peripheral blood. CDR3 residues: CASRSGTGNTGELFF. CDR3 DNA sequence: TGCGCCAGCAGGTCCGGGACAGGTAACACCGGGGAGCTGTTTTTT.